Sequencing of this T cell receptor beta chain was carried out in a study of blood T cell repertoires in COVID-19. About the research overall: COVID-19 samples from acute and convalescent phases originated in the United States, Italy and Spain. In each case, the material was cDNA or gDNA derived from T cells, B-cell-depleted T cells, or PBMCs.

Authors' analysis steps: Cell counts per sample came from amplifying reference gene primers. Data came from immunoSEQ multiplex PCR; TCRdb stores just in-frame clones and leaves some out. V, J and clone size reflect that table, while D and trimming were determined from the DNA. The table lists about 250,000 clones, around 88% of them singletons. It was during active infection that Seattle patients were enrolled and then longitudinally followed. V shed 5 bases, J shed 9 bases, and the junction held 14 bases outside the gene matches. Germline assignment: CDR1 LNHDA and CDR2 SQIVND (reference sequence). The CDR3 spans 16 residues.

Sequencing was done on a sample of peripheral blood. The sequence came from a woman under 40 with COVID-19, enrolled during active disease. This rearrangement joins TRBV19 to TRBJ2-5; 11 positions agree with TRBD2. CDR3 sequence reads: CASSPRVAGGRVAQYF. Written as DNA, the CDR3 is TGTGCCAGTAGTCCCCGGGTAGCGGGGGGGCGTGTGGCCCAGTACTTC.